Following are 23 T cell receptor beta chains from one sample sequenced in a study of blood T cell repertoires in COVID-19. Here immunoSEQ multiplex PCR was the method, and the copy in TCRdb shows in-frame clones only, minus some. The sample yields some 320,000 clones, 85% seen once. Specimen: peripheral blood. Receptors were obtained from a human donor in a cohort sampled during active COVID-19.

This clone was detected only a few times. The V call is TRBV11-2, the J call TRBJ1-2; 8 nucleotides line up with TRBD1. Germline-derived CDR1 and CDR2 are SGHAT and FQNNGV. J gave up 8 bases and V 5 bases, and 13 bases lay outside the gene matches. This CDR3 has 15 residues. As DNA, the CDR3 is TGTGCCAGCAGCCAACGGGCCTGGACAGGGACCGGCTACACCTTC. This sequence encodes CASSQRAWTGTGYTF.

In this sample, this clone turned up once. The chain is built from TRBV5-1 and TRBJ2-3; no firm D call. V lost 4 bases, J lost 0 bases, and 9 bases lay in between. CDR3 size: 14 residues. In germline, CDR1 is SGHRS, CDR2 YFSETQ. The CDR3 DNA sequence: TGCGCCAGCAGCCTAACGACTAGCACAGATACGCAGTATTTT. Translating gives CASSLTTSTDTQYF.

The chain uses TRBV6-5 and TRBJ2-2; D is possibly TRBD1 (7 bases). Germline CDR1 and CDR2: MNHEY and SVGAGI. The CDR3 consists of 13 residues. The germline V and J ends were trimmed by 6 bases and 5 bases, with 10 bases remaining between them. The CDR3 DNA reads TGTGCCAGCAGGCAGGGGGGAACCGGGGAGCTGTTTTTT. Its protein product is CASRQGGTGELFF.

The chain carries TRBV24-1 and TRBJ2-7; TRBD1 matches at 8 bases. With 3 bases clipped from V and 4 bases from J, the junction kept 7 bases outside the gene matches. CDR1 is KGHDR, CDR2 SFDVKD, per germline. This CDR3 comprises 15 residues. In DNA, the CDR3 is TGTGCCACCAGTGATGCGACAGGGGCCATTTACGAGCAGTACTTC. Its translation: CATSDATGAIYEQYF.

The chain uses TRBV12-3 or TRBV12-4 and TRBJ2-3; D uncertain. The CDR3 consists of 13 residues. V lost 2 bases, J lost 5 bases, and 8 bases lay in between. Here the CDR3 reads CASSLYFRDTQYF. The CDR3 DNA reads TGTGCCAGCAGTTTATACTTCCGAGATACGCAGTATTTT.

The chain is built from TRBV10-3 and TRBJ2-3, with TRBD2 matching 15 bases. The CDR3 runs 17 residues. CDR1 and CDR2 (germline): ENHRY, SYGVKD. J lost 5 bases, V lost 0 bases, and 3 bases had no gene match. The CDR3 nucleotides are TGTGCCATCAGTGAGTCTGAGGGACTAGCGGGGGGAGATACGCAGTATTTT. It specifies CAISESEGLAGGDTQYF.

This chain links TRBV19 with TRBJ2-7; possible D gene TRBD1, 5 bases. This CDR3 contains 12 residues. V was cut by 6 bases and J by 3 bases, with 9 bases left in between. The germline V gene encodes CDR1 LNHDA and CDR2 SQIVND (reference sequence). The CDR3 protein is CASSAGNYEQYF. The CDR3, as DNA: TGTGCCAGTAGCGCAGGGAACTACGAGCAGTACTTC.

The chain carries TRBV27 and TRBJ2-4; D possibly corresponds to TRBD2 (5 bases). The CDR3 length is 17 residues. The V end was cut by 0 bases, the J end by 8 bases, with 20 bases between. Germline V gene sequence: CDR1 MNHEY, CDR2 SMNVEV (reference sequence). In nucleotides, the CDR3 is TGTGCCAGCAGTTTATCGGGCCGAAACGAGGGTCTGGACATTCAGTACTTC. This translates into CASSLSGRNEGLDIQYF.

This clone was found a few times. CDR3 amino acids: CASSQDREGYTF. The DNA for the CDR3 is TGTGCCAGCTCTCAGGACAGGGAAGGCTACACCTTC. The rearrangement joins TRBV18 to TRBJ1-2; TRBD1 matches at 8 bases. The CDR3 loop spans 12 amino acids. With V trimmed by 6 bases and J by 8 bases, 5 bases remained unmatched. Germline V gene sequence: CDR1 KGHSH, CDR2 LQKENI.

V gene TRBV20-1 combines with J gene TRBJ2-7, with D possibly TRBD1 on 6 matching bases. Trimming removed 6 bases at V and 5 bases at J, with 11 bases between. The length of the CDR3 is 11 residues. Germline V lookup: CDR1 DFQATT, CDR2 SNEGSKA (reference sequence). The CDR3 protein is CSANRADEQYF. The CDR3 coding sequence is TGCAGTGCAAACAGGGCGGACGAGCAGTACTTC.

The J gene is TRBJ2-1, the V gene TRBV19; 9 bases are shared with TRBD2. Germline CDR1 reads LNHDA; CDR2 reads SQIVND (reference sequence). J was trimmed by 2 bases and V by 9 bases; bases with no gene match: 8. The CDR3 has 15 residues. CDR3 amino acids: CASAAGLATYNEQFF. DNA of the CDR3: TGTGCCAGCGCCGCGGGACTAGCAACCTACAATGAGCAGTTCTTC.

The CDR3 nucleotides read TGTGCCAGCAGTGCCCCCCGGAACACTGAAGCTTTCTTT. It is translated as CASSAPRNTEAFF. The chain couples TRBV2 to TRBJ1-1; D is uncertain. Looked up from germline, CDR1 is SNHLY and CDR2 is FYNNEI. The CDR3 runs 13 residues. V gave up 4 bases and J gave up 1 base, with 7 bases separating them.

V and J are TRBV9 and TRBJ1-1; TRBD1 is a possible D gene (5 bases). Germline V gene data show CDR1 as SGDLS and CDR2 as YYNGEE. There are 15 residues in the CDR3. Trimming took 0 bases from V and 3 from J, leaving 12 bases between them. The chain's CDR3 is CASSVGGGSYTEAFF. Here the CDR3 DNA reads TGTGCCAGCAGCGTAGGGGGGGGATCCTACACTGAAGCTTTCTTT. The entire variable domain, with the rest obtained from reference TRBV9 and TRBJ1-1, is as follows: DSGVTQTPKHLITATGQRVTLRCSPRSGDLSVYWYQQSLDQGLQFLIQYYNGEERAKGNILERFSAQQFPDLHSELNLSSLELGDSALYFCASSVGGGSYTEAFFGQGTRLTVV.

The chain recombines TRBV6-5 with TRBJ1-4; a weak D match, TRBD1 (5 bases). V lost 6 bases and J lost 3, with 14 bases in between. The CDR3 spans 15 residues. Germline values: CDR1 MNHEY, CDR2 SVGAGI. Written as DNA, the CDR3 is TGTGCCAGCAGCCGAACAACAGGATCTAATGAAAAACTGTTTTTT. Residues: CASSRTTGSNEKLFF.

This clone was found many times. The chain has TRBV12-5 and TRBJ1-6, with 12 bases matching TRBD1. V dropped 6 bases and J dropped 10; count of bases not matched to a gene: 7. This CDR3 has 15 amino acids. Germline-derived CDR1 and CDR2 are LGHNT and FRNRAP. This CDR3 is CASGSGTGGKSPLHF. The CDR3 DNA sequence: TGTGCTAGTGGGTCCGGGACAGGGGGCAAGTCACCCCTCCACTTT.

The CDR3, as DNA: TGTGCCAGCAGTTATGGCAGGGATGACGGCTACACCTTC. Translation gives CASSYGRDDGYTF. The V call is TRBV6-5, the J call TRBJ1-2, with D perhaps TRBD1 (5 bases). The length of the CDR3 is 13 residues. Trimming took 3 bases from V and 8 from J, leaving 13 bases between them. CDR1 MNHEY and CDR2 SVGAGI come from the germline V gene.

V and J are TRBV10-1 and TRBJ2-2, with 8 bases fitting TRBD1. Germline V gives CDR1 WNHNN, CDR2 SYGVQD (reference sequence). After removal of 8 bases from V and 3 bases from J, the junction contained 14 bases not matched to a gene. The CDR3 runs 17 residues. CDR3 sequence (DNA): TGCGCCAGCGGTTGGGGAGCAGTGACAGGGGACACCGGGGAGCTGTTTTTT. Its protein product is CASGWGAVTGDTGELFF.

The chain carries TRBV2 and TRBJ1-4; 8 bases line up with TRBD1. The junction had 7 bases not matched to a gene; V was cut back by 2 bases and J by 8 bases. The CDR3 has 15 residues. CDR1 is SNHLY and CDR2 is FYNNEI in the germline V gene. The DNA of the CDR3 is TGTGCCAGCAGTGAAAGGCAGGGGGCATGGGAAAAACTGTTTTTT. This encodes CASSERQGAWEKLFF.

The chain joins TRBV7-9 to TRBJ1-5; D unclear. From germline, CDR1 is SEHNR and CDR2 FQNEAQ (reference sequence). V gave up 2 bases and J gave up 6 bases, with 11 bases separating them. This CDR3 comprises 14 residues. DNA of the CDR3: TGTGCCAGCAGCTTACGGGGTCGGGGTCAGCCCCAGCATTTT. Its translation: CASSLRGRGQPQHF.

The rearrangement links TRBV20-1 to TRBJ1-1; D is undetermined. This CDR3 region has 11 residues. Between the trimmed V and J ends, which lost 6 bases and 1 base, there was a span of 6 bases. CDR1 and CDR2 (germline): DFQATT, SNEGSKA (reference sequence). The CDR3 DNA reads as TGCAGTGCAACACAGAACACTGAAGCTTTCTTT. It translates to CSATQNTEAFF.

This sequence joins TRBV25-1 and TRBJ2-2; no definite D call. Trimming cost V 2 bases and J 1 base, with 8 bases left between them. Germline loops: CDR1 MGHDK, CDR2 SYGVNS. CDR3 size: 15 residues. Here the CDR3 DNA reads TGTGCCAGCAGTGAAGCACAGAGGAACACCGGGGAGCTGTTTTTT. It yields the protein CASSEAQRNTGELFF.

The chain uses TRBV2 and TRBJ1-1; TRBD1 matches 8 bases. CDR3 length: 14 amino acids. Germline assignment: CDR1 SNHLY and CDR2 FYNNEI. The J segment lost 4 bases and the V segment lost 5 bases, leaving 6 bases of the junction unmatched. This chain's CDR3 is CASSRTGRVTEAFF. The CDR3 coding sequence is TGTGCCAGCAGTCGGACAGGGAGGGTCACTGAAGCTTTCTTT.

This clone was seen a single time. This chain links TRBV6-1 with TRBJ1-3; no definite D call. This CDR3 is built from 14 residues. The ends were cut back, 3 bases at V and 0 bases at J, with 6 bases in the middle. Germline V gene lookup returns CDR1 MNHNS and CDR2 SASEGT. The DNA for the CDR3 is TGTGCCAGCAGTGAGGGGAGCTCTGGAAACACCATATATTTT. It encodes CASSEGSSGNTIYF.